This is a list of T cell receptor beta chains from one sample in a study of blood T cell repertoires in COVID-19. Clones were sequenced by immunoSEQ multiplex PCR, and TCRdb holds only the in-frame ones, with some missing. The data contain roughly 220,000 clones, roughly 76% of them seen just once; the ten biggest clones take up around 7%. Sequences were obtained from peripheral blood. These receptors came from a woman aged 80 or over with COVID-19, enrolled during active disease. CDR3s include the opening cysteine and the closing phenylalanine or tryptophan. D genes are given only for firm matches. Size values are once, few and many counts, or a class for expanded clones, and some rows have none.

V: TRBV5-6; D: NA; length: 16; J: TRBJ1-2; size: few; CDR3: CASSPRARGWNYGYTF; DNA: TGTGCCAGCAGCCCCAGGGCTAGGGGGTGGAACTATGGCTACACCTTC
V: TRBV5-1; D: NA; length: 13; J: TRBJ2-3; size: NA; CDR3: CASSRAGTDTQYF; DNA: TGCGCCAGCAGTCGGGCGGGGACAGATACGCAGTATTTT
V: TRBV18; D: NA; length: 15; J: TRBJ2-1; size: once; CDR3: CASSRSVVSYNEQFF; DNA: TGTGCCAGCTCACGGTCTGTAGTCTCCTACAATGAGCAGTTCTTC
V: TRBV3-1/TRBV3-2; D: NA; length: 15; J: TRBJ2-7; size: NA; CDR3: CASSSRQVGSYEQYF; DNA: TGTGCCAGCAGCTCACGACAGGTTGGCTCCTACGAGCAGTACTTC
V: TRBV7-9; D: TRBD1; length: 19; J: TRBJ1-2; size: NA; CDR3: CASSFSYIAGGEANYGYTF; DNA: TGTGCCAGCAGCTTCTCATATATTGCAGGGGGCGAAGCTAACTATGGCTACACCTTC
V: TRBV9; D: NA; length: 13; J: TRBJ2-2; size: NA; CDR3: CASSRGYTGELFF; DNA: TGTGCCAGCAGCCGGGGGTACACCGGGGAGCTGTTTTTT
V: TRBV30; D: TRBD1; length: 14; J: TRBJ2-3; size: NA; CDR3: CAWTPWTGPDTQYF; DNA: TGTGCCTGGACTCCCTGGACAGGGCCAGATACGCAGTATTTT
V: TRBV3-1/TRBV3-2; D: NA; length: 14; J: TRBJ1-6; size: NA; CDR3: CASSQGGGYSPLHF; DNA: TGTGCCAGCAGCCAAGGGGGGGGCTATTCACCCCTCCACTTT
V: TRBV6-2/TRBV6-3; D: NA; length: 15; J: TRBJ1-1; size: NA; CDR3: CASSYEQGRGTEAFF; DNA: TGTGCCAGCAGTTACGAACAGGGCAGGGGCACTGAAGCTTTCTTT
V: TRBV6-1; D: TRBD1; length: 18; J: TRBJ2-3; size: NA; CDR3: CASSAKGQGAIGTDTQYF; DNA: TGTGCCAGCAGTGCAAAGGGACAGGGGGCTATCGGCACAGATACGCAGTATTTT
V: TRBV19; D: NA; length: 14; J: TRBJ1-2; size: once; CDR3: CASSPGGAGESYTF; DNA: TGTGCCAGTAGCCCCGGGGGGGCCGGGGAAAGCTACACCTTC
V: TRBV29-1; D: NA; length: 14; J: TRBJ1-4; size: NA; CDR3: CSVVLWGGVEKLFF; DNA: TGCAGCGTTGTTCTGTGGGGGGGAGTAGAAAAACTGTTTTTT
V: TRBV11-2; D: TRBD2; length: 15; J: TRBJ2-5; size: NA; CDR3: CASSPGASGKETQYF; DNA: TGTGCCAGCAGCCCGGGGGCTAGCGGGAAAGAGACCCAGTACTTC
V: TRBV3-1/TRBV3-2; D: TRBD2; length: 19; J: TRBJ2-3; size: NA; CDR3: CASSHLGTSGVPSTDTQYF; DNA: TGTGCCAGCAGCCATCTCGGGACTAGCGGAGTCCCTAGCACAGATACGCAGTATTTT
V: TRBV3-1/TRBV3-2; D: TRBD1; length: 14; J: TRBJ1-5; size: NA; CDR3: CASSRQGGNQPQHF; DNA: TGTGCCAGCAGCAGACAGGGCGGGAACCAGCCCCAGCATTTT
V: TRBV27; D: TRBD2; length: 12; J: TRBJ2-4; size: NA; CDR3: CASSLRGEAQYF; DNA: TGTGCCAGCAGTTTACGGGGGGAAGCTCAGTACTTC
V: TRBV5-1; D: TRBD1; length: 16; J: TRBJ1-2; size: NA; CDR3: CASSPTPDRVAYGYTF; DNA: TGCGCCAGCAGCCCAACCCCGGACAGGGTTGCCTATGGCTACACCTTC
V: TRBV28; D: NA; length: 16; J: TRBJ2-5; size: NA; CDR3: CASSTRAGAFQETQYF; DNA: TGTGCCAGCAGTACAAGGGCGGGGGCGTTCCAAGAGACCCAGTACTTC
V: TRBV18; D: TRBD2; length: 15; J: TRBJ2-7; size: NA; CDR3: CASSPLAGGPHEQYF; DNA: TGTGCCAGCTCACCACTTGCGGGAGGGCCACACGAGCAGTACTTC
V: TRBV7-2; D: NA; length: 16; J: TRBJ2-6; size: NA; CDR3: CASSLAPGSGANVLTF; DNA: TGTGCCAGCAGCTTAGCCCCAGGGTCCGGGGCCAACGTCCTGACTTTC
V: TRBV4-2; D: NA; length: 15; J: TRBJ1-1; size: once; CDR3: CASSRDRLMNTEAFF; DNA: TGTGCCAGCAGCCGAGACAGGCTCATGAACACTGAAGCTTTCTTT
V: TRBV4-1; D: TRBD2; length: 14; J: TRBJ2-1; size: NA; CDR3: CASSQEGTRNEQFF; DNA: TGCGCCAGCAGCCAAGAGGGGACTAGGAACGAGCAGTTCTTC